This entry lists 27 T cell receptor beta chains sequenced from one sample in a study of cytomegalovirus exposure and HLA in healthy donors. Amplification used 60 Vbeta primers and 13 Jbeta primers. Profiling relied on immunoSEQ multiplex PCR, and the TCRdb table lists in-frame clones only, not all of them. The table has over 100,000 clones, roughly four fifths seen once. Sequenced sample: PBMCs. These receptors were taken from a young woman in good health and CMV-seropositive.

This rearrangement joins TRBV7-8 to TRBJ2-1; possibly TRBD1 for D (6 bases). The germline V gene encodes CDR1 SGHVS and CDR2 FQNEAQ. V lost 6 bases and J 12 bases, leaving 15 bases between the germline ends. The CDR3 runs to 12 residues. Written as DNA, the CDR3 is TGTGCCAGCAGACAGGACAGTGGTCGGCAGTTCTTC. Protein: CASRQDSGRQFF.

V usage is TRBV4-1 and J usage is TRBJ2-5, with 8 bases identical to TRBD2. Germline V lookup: CDR1 MGHRA, CDR2 YSYEKL. The CDR3 consists of 17 residues. V lost 5 bases, J lost 2 bases, and 13 bases stayed unmatched. Here the CDR3 reads CASSNIGGGPLQETQYF. The DNA for the CDR3 is TGCGCCAGCAGCAACATAGGCGGGGGGCCCCTTCAAGAGACCCAGTACTTC.

The CDR3: CASSPKAGGSEKLFF. The CDR3 coding sequence is TGTGCCAGCAGCCCCAAGGCAGGGGGCAGTGAAAAACTGTTTTTT. This chain uses TRBV7-9 with TRBJ1-4, with TRBD1 matching 8 bases. V was pared by 5 bases and J by 7 bases, with 9 bases of the junction left unmatched. This CDR3 comprises 15 residues. CDR1 SEHNR and CDR2 FQNEAQ come from the germline V gene (reference sequence). The full variable domain, in which reference TRBV7-9 and TRBJ1-4 provide the parts outside the CDR3, is DTGVSQNPRHKITKRGQNVTFRCDPISEHNRLYWYRQTLGQGPEFLTYFQNEAQLEKSRLLSDRFSAERPKGSFSTLEIQRTEQGDSAMYLCASSPKAGGSEKLFFGSGTQLSVL.

This clone was observed a few times. The CDR3 is CASIYRTGGTEAFF. The CDR3, as DNA: TGTGCCAGCATCTATCGGACAGGGGGCACTGAAGCTTTCTTT. V gene TRBV6-1 combines with J gene TRBJ1-1, with 10 bases that match TRBD1. Germline loops: CDR1 MNHNS, CDR2 SASEGT. This CDR3 region has 14 residues. Losses at the gene ends were 7 bases for V and 4 bases for J; bases not matched to a gene: 6.

The chain carries TRBV2 and TRBJ1-2, with unresolved D. Germline values: CDR1 SNHLY, CDR2 FYNNEI. This CDR3 spans 15 amino acids. V was shortened by 8 bases and J by 2 bases, with 18 bases between the two germline ends. The CDR3 bases are TGTGCCAGCCGGAAGGGTAGAGAGGGAAACTATGGCTACACCTTC. As protein: CASRKGREGNYGYTF.

The V gene is TRBV5-1, the J gene TRBJ2-7, with 11 nucleotides matching TRBD2. CDR3 length equals 16 residues. Germline-derived CDR1 and CDR2 are SGHRS and YFSETQ. J lost 0 bases, V lost 4 bases, and 6 bases had no gene match. CDR3 DNA sequence: TGCGCCAGCAGCCGCGGGGGGACTAGCGGCTCCTACGAGCAGTACTTC. It specifies CASSRGGTSGSYEQYF.

CDR3 DNA: TGTGCCAGCAGCCCGAGGAGCGGGACTACCTACAATGAGCAGTTCTTC. This sequence encodes CASSPRSGTTYNEQFF. The chain carries TRBV7-9 and TRBJ2-1; TRBD2 matches 7 bases. The CDR3 length is 16 residues. Germline-derived CDR1 and CDR2 are SEHNR and FQNEAQ (reference sequence). J was trimmed by 2 bases and V by 5 bases; bases with no gene match: 9.

The rearrangement links TRBV13 to TRBJ2-5; 13 bases agree with TRBD2. The CDR3 consists of 15 residues. Germline V lookup: CDR1 PRHDT, CDR2 FYEKMQ (reference sequence). The ends lost 5 bases at V and 6 bases at J; junction bases unmatched: 6. The CDR3 coding sequence is TGTGCCAGCAGCGCCAGACTAGCGGGGGGACAGACCCAGTACTTC. This codes for CASSARLAGGQTQYF.

The chain uses TRBV13 and TRBJ2-1; the D gene is possibly TRBD1 (5 bases). Germline assignment: CDR1 PRHDT and CDR2 FYEKMQ (reference sequence). This CDR3 has 13 residues. The V gene lost 7 bases and the J gene lost 1 base, with 8 bases spanning the gap. CDR3 sequence reads: CASKGASYNEQFF. In nucleotides, the CDR3 is TGTGCCAGCAAAGGGGCATCCTACAATGAGCAGTTCTTC.

V gene TRBV30 combines with J gene TRBJ2-4; D gene unclear. The CDR3 consists of 14 residues. The germline V gene encodes CDR1 GTSNPN and CDR2 SVGIG (reference sequence). With 2 bases removed from V and 0 bases from J, the gap between germline ends came to 8 bases. In DNA form, the CDR3 reads TGTGCCTGGAGTTCGACACTAGCCAAAAACATTCAGTACTTC. Amino acids: CAWSSTLAKNIQYF.

The chain has TRBV7-5 and TRBJ1-2. TRBV7-5 is marked as a pseudogene. This CDR3 has 15 residues. CDR3 nucleotides: TGTGTCAGAACCAGGACGGGGGATAAAAACTATGGCTACACCTTC. Amino acid sequence: CVRTRTGDKNYGYTF.

V usage is TRBV29-1 and J usage is TRBJ2-7; TRBD2 aligns across 10 bases. CDR3 length: 13 residues. In germline, CDR1 is SQVTM, CDR2 ANQGSEA. The V and J ends lost 6 bases and 3 bases, in that order; junction bases with no gene match: 5. The CDR3 DNA reads TGCAGCGTCGGGACTAGCGATGACTACGAGCAGTACTTC. This translates into CSVGTSDDYEQYF.

The rearrangement uses TRBV29-1 and TRBJ2-7, with 10 nucleotides matching TRBD1. The CDR3 totals 13 residues. The ends lost 4 bases at V and 3 bases at J; junction bases unmatched: 3. Per germline, CDR1 SQVTM and CDR2 ANQGSEA. The CDR3 region has the DNA TGCAGCGTTGGGGGACAGGGGAGCTACGAGCAGTACTTC. Amino acid sequence: CSVGGQGSYEQYF.

The chain joins TRBV28 to TRBJ2-1; 10 positions match TRBD2. The CDR3 consists of 16 residues. V trimming: 2 bases; J trimming: 8 bases; junction bases outside the gene matches: 9. CDR1 is MDHEN, CDR2 SYDVKM, per germline. CDR3: CASSLLSTSGVHEQFF. The CDR3 bases are TGTGCCAGCAGTTTACTGTCTACTAGCGGGGTCCATGAGCAGTTCTTC.

This clone has only a few counts. The rearrangement links TRBV4-1 to TRBJ2-1; no definite D call. Germline values: CDR1 MGHRA, CDR2 YSYEKL. The V end was cut by 0 bases, the J end by 4 bases, with 16 bases between. This CDR3 contains 17 residues. This CDR3 reads CASSQEAPPPGYNEQFF. The CDR3 DNA reads as TGCGCCAGCAGCCAAGAGGCGCCCCCTCCAGGATACAATGAGCAGTTCTTC.

J is TRBJ1-4 and V is TRBV28, with TRBD1 identical over 7 bases. Trimming took 3 bases from V and 6 from J; bases not matched to a gene: 4. CDR1 and CDR2 from the germline V gene are MDHEN and SYDVKM. The CDR3 covers 14 residues. The CDR3 DNA reads as TGTGCCAGCAGTTTTGGCAGGGGGTATGAAAAACTGTTTTTT. The encoded protein is CASSFGRGYEKLFF.

This rearrangement joins TRBV25-1 to TRBJ2-3; TRBD2 matches 7 bases. V trimming: 3 bases; J trimming: 3 bases; junction bases outside the gene matches: 3. The CDR3 contains 14 residues. Germline CDR1 reads MGHDK; CDR2 reads SYGVNS. DNA of the CDR3: TGTGCCAGCAGTGATGGCGGGGGAACAGATACGCAGTATTTT. It specifies CASSDGGGTDTQYF.

The chain is built from TRBV5-4 and TRBJ1-1; no definite D call. CDR1 and CDR2 (germline): SGHNT, YYREEE (reference sequence). V lost 5 bases, J lost 0 bases, and 14 bases lay in between. There are 15 residues in the CDR3. CDR3 sequence: CASSVEGGMNTEAFF. The CDR3 bases are TGTGCCAGCAGTGTGGAGGGAGGTATGAACACTGAAGCTTTCTTT.

This sequence joins TRBV4-2 and TRBJ2-7, with TRBD1 identical over 8 bases. In germline, CDR1 is LGHNA, CDR2 YNFKEQ. The CDR3 runs 16 residues. V dropped 2 bases and J dropped 1; count of bases not matched to a gene: 7. The CDR3 region is CASSQLDRDESYEQYF. The CDR3 DNA reads TGTGCCAGCAGCCAACTGGACAGGGATGAATCCTACGAGCAGTACTTC.

The chain employs TRBV19 and TRBJ1-2, with TRBD1 matching over 8 bases. The CDR3 length is 13 residues. Germline V gene data show CDR1 as LNHDA and CDR2 as SQIVND (reference sequence). Trimming removed 3 bases from V and 6 bases from J; junction bases left unmatched: 3. CDR3 loop: CASSIRDRNGYTF. The CDR3 coding sequence is TGTGCCAGTAGTATCCGGGACAGGAATGGCTACACCTTC.

The rearrangement joins TRBV5-1 to TRBJ1-1, with D maybe TRBD1 (5 bases). CDR3 length equals 16 residues. V was cut by 2 bases and J by 5 bases, with 19 bases left in between. Per germline, CDR1 SGHRS and CDR2 YFSETQ. The CDR3 protein is CASSFPGRGFRTEAFF. CDR3 DNA: TGCGCCAGCAGCTTTCCCGGACGGGGGTTTAGGACTGAAGCTTTCTTT. Looking up the rest from reference TRBV5-1 and TRBJ1-1 gives the full variable domain: KAGVTQTPRYLIKTRGQQVTLSCSPISGHRSVSWYQQTPGQGLQFLFEYFSETQRNKGNFPGRFSGRQFSNSRSEMNVSTLELGDSALYLCASSFPGRGFRTEAFFGQGTRLTVV.

The gene calls are TRBV18 and TRBJ1-1; D possibly corresponds to TRBD1 (5 bases). Germline lookup yields CDR1 KGHSH and CDR2 LQKENI. The CDR3 has 15 amino acids. V was cut by 3 bases and J by 3 bases, with 14 bases left in between. CDR3 sequence: CASSPRDHYDTEAFF. The DNA for the CDR3 is TGTGCCAGCTCACCGCGGGACCATTACGACACTGAAGCTTTCTTT.

The CDR3 sequence is CASSSTGRNTIYF. The DNA of the CDR3 is TGTGCCAGCAGTTCGACAGGTCGGAACACCATATATTTT. The chain links TRBV6-1 to TRBJ1-3; D perhaps matches TRBD1 (6 bases). The CDR3 is made up of 13 amino acids. Germline CDR1 is MNHNS and CDR2 is SASEGT. The germline V and J ends were trimmed by 5 bases and 7 bases, with 12 bases remaining between them.

The J gene is TRBJ1-3, the V gene TRBV5-1; tentative D call: TRBD1 (5 bases). Trimming took 2 bases from V and 9 from J, leaving 15 bases between them. Germline V gene data show CDR1 as SGHRS and CDR2 as YFSETQ. There are 14 residues in the CDR3. The CDR3 sequence is CASSLGEGASTIYF. The CDR3 DNA is TGCGCCAGCAGCTTAGGGGAAGGGGCCAGCACCATATATTTT. Full variable domain (outside the CDR3, taken from reference TRBV5-1 and TRBJ1-3): KAGVTQTPRYLIKTRGQQVTLSCSPISGHRSVSWYQQTPGQGLQFLFEYFSETQRNKGNFPGRFSGRQFSNSRSEMNVSTLELGDSALYLCASSLGEGASTIYFGEGSWLTVV.

V is TRBV6-5 and J is TRBJ1-2; D is unclear. The CDR3 loop spans 13 amino acids. Looked up from germline, CDR1 is MNHEY and CDR2 is SVGAGI. V lost 8 bases and J lost 2, with 12 bases in between. This CDR3 is CASSRGGNYGYTF. In nucleotides, the CDR3 is TGTGCCAGCTCCCGGGGTGGGAACTATGGCTACACCTTC.

The J gene is TRBJ2-7, the V gene TRBV28, with a tentative D call TRBD1 (6 bases). The CDR3 covers 15 residues. Trimming removed 6 bases at V and 5 bases at J, with 20 bases between. Germline CDR1 reads MDHEN; CDR2 reads SYDVKM. The CDR3 sequence is CASRTGQGPWDEQYF. CDR3 DNA: TGTGCCAGCAGGACAGGACAAGGGCCATGGGACGAGCAGTACTTC.

The chain is built from TRBV5-4 and TRBJ2-2; 7 positions agree with TRBD1. The CDR3 is made up of 16 amino acids. CDR1 is SGHNT, CDR2 YYREEE, per germline (reference sequence). With V trimmed by 2 bases and J by 5 bases, 9 bases remained unmatched. The CDR3 loop reads CASSLPRGGQTGELFF. CDR3 in DNA: TGTGCCAGCAGCTTACCTCGAGGGGGCCAGACCGGGGAGCTGTTTTTT.